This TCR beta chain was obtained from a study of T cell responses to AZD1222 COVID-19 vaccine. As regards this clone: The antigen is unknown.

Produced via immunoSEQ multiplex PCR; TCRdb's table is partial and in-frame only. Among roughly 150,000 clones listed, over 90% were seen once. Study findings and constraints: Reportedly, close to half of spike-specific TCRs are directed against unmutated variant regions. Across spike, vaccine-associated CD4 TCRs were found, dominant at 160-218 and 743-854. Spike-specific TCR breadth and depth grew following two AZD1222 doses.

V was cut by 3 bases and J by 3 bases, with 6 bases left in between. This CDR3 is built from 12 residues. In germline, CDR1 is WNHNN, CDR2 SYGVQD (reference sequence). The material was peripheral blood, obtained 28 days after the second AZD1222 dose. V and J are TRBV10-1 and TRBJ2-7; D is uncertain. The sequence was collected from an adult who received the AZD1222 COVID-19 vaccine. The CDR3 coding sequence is TGCGCCAGCAGTGATAAGGGCTACGAGCAGTACTTC. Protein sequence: CASSDKGYEQYF.